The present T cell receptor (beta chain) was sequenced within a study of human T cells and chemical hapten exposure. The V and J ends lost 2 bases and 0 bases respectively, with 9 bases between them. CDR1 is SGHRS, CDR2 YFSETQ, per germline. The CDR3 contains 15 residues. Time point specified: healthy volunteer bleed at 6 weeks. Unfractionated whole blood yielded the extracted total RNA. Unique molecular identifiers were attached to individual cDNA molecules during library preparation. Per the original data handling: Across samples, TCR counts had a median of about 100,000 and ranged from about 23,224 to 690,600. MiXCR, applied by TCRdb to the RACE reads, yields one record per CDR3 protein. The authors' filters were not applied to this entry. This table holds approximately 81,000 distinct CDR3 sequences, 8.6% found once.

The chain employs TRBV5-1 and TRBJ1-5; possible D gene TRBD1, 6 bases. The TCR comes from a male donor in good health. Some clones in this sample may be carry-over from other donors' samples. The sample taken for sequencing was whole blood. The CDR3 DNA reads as TGCGCCAGCAGCTTAGGGGGTAATAGCAATCAGCCCCAGCATTTT. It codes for CASSLGGNSNQPQHF. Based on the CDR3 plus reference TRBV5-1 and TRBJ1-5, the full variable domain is KAGVTQTPRYLIKTRGQQVTLSCSPISGHRSVSWYQQTPGQGLQFLFEYFSETQRNKGNFPGRFSGRQFSNSRSEMNVSTLELGDSALYLCASSLGGNSNQPQHFGDGTRLSIL.